The 26 T cell receptor beta chains reported below all come from one sample, sequenced in a study of tumor-infiltrating lymphocytes in primary liver carcinoma. Unsorted whole blood yielded the blood RNA, and germline DNA was also extracted. From about 0.5 ug of total RNA, TCR beta-specific cDNA was reverse-transcribed using a constant-region primer. Nested multiplex PCR, run for three rounds with slightly modified ARM-PCR, yielded TCR beta libraries. A C-beta reverse primer was combined with TRBV1-TRBV30 forward primers in the first two PCR rounds, and each round had 10 cycles. TCRdb re-called the multiplex PCR reads with MiXCR, one entry per CDR3 protein. The repertoire holds 300,000 to 400,000 distinct CDR3 sequences, about 65% seen once, with 5% to 6.5% in the top ten. Sequencing input: peripheral blood. Every receptor here comes from a man in his forties with primary liver carcinoma and hepatitis B virus infection.

In the case of this clonotype: Mismatch with germline at one junction end may stem from a read error. The chain links TRBV12-3 or TRBV12-4 to TRBJ2-7; D possibly corresponds to TRBD2 (7 bases). The CDR3 has 16 residues. CDR3 region: CASSTPGGRWDYEQHF. The DNA of the CDR3 is TGTGCCAGTAGTACTCCCGGGGGCAGGTGGGACTACGAGCAGCACTTC.

Turning to this clonotype: With a much larger clone just one base away, this may be a read error. The chain couples TRBV6-6 to TRBJ2-7, with D perhaps TRBD1 (5 bases). The CDR3 length is 14 residues. In germline, CDR1 is MNHNY, CDR2 SVGAGI (reference sequence). With 8 bases removed from V and 3 bases from J, the gap between germline ends came to 17 bases. For the CDR3, the DNA is TGTGCCAGCTCGGCAGGGCCAAGGGGCTACGAGCAGTACTTC. It translates to CASSAGPRGYEQYF.

The V call is TRBV7-9, the J call TRBJ2-2, with 7 bases aligning to TRBD1. V trimming: 10 bases; J trimming: 7 bases; junction bases outside the gene matches: 12. This CDR3 comprises 14 residues. The germline CDR1 and CDR2 sequences are SEHNR and FQNEAQ (reference sequence). CDR3 bases: TGTGCCAACAACTTAGAGGGGGCCGACGGGGAGCTGTTTTTT. This translates into CANNLEGADGELFF.

About this clonotype: Being one base from a much bigger clone, this may be a read error. The chain uses TRBV10-1 and TRBJ1-4; D is possibly TRBD1 (6 bases). Germline CDR1 and CDR2: WNHNN and SYGVQD (reference sequence). The CDR3 is made up of 12 amino acids. The CDR3, as DNA: TGCGCCAGCAGTGAGGATGGGACATTGTTGCTTTTT. It specifies CASSEDGTLLLF.

This rearrangement joins TRBV12-3 or TRBV12-4 to TRBJ1-2, with no clear D. V was cut by 7 bases and J by 7 bases, with 13 bases left in between. The CDR3 has 12 residues. As DNA, the CDR3 is TGTGCCAGCACCCCCTGGGTCAGTGGCTACACCTTC. Translation: CASTPWVSGYTF.

As regards this clonotype: A much larger clone is a single base away; this may be a read error. The chain uses TRBV6-5 and TRBJ2-7; D uncertain. CDR3 length: 16 residues. Germline CDR1 MNHEY, CDR2 SVGAGI. The CDR3 coding sequence is TGTGCCAGCAGTATTACTTTGGCTGGATCCCTCTACGAGCCGTACTTC. Translated: CASSITLAGSLYEPYF.

Remarks on this clonotype: A junction boundary mismatches the germline segment, possibly from a read error. The CDR3, as DNA: TGTGCCAGCAGTTTATGGGTCTCTAGCACATATACGCAGTATTTT. Its translation: CASSLWVSSTYTQYF. The chain recombines TRBV28 with TRBJ2-3, with D perhaps TRBD2 (5 bases). This CDR3 is 15 amino acids long. Germline loops: CDR1 MDHEN, CDR2 SYDVKM.

About this clonotype itself: Germline is not matched at one junction end, which may reflect a read error. The chain links TRBV11-3 to TRBJ2-3, with a tentative D call TRBD1 (5 bases). Germline assignment: CDR1 SGHNT and CDR2 YENEEA. The CDR3 spans 13 residues. The CDR3 is CASGLGVRDTQYF. In DNA form, the CDR3 reads TGTGCCAGCGGCTTAGGGGTAAGGGATACGCAGTATTTT.

This chain joins TRBV5-1 and TRBJ2-3; TRBD2 might be the D (6 bases). CDR1 is SGHRS and CDR2 is YFSETQ in the germline V gene. V was cut by 3 bases and J by 3 bases, with 20 bases left in between. The CDR3 runs 17 residues. CDR3 sequence (DNA): TGCGCCAGCAGCTCGGGGTCCGCAGGAGGGCCTACAGATACGCAGTATTTT. This translates into CASSSGSAGGPTDTQYF.

The gene calls are TRBV19 and TRBJ2-7, with 11 bases matching TRBD2. The CDR3 loop spans 16 amino acids. The germline V gene encodes CDR1 LNHDA and CDR2 SQIVND (reference sequence). The ends lost 8 bases at V and 3 bases at J; junction bases unmatched: 12. CDR3 DNA: TGTGCCAGTGGCGCTAGCGGGAGGACCGCCTACTACGAGCAGTACTTC. It specifies CASGASGRTAYYEQYF.

This rearrangement joins TRBV19 to TRBJ1-5, with D unresolved. Per the germline V gene, CDR1 is LNHDA and CDR2 is SQIVND (reference sequence). The CDR3 runs 14 residues. V lost 7 bases and J 0 bases, leaving 10 bases between the germline ends. CDR3 sequence (DNA): TGTGCCAGTATGTACCAGTATAGCAATCAGCCCCAGCATTTT. Translating it yields CASMYQYSNQPQHF. Based on the CDR3 plus reference TRBV19 and TRBJ1-5, the full variable domain is DGGITQSPKYLFRKEGQNVTLSCEQNLNHDAMYWYRQDPGQGLRLIYYSQIVNDFQKGDIAEGYSVSREKKESFPLTVTSAQKNPTAFYLCASMYQYSNQPQHFGDGTRLSIL.

This clonotype has only a few counts. This may stem from a read error, because a much larger clone lies one nucleotide away. This chain links TRBV7-9 with TRBJ2-5; perhaps D is TRBD1 or TRBD2 (6 bases each). There are 14 residues in the CDR3. CDR1 SEHNR and CDR2 FQNEAQ come from the germline V gene (reference sequence). CDR3: CANSLGGGQETQYF. Written as DNA, the CDR3 is TGTGCCAACAGCTTAGGAGGGGGCCAAGAGACCCAGTACTTC.

This chain joins TRBV5-1 and TRBJ2-1, with 8 bases fitting TRBD1. J was trimmed by 4 bases and V by 0 bases; bases with no gene match: 6. Germline V gives CDR1 SGHRS, CDR2 YFSETQ. The CDR3 contains 16 residues. CDR3: CASSLAGTGAYNEQFF. CDR3 coding DNA: TGCGCCAGCAGCTTGGCCGGGACAGGCGCATACAATGAGCAGTTCTTC.

In regard to this clonotype: A clone one base away is much larger, so this may be a read error. This chain links TRBV5-5 with TRBJ2-3; 7 bases are a match to TRBD1. CDR3 length: 15 residues. V lost 1 base, J lost 3 bases, and 5 bases stayed unmatched. The V gene's germline CDR1 is SGHKS and CDR2 YYEKEE (reference sequence). The CDR3 here is CASSLKGADTDTQYF. As DNA, the CDR3 is TGTGCCAGCAGCTTGAAGGGGGCCGATACAGATACGCAGTATTTT.

This clonotype was seen only a few times. A read error may explain this, as a much larger clone is one base away. This chain joins TRBV6-5 and TRBJ2-7, with D tentatively TRBD1 or TRBD2 (5 bases each). CDR1 and CDR2 from the germline V gene are MNHEY and SVGAGI. The CDR3 covers 14 residues. V was cut by 7 bases and J by 2 bases, with 15 bases left in between. The CDR3 DNA follows: TGTGCCAGCAACCCCTCGAGGGGCCCCTACGAGCAGTACTTC. This translates into CASNPSRGPYEQYF.

Worth noting for this clonotype: As the CDR3 is not closed by the conserved phenylalanine or tryptophan, this likely results from a read error. This chain uses TRBV11-1 with TRBJ2-7; TRBD2 aligns across 10 bases. Germline loops: CDR1 SGHAT, CDR2 FQDESV (reference sequence). This CDR3 contains 15 residues. Written as DNA, the CDR3 is TGTGCCAGCAGCTTAGGGACTAGCGGAAACTACGAACAGTACCTC. Translation gives CASSLGTSGNYEQYL.

The chain couples TRBV6-1 to TRBJ1-1, with 7 nucleotides matching TRBD1. After removal of 4 bases from V and 5 bases from J, the junction contained 7 bases not matched to a gene. Germline assignment: CDR1 MNHNS and CDR2 SASEGT. The CDR3 loop spans 14 amino acids. CDR3 loop: CASSGYRGRTEAFF. The CDR3 coding sequence is TGTGCCAGCAGTGGTTACAGGGGAAGAACTGAAGCTTTCTTT.

The rearrangement links TRBV6-5 to TRBJ1-5; D is possibly TRBD1 (5 bases). The CDR3 totals 14 residues. Per germline, CDR1 MNHEY and CDR2 SVGAGI. The V gene lost 7 bases and the J gene lost 3 bases, with 13 bases spanning the gap. The DNA for the CDR3 is TGTGCCAGCATTCAGATGGGGCACAATCAGCCCCAGCATTTT. It specifies CASIQMGHNQPQHF.

This clonotype was counted only a few times. The chain has TRBV28 and TRBJ2-7, with 7 bases aligning to TRBD1. CDR3 size: 16 residues. Germline loops: CDR1 MDHEN, CDR2 SYDVKM. V shed 5 bases, J shed 3 bases, and the junction held 13 bases outside the gene matches. CDR3 DNA sequence: TGTGCCAGCAGTACGCAAACTCGCCGGGACAGCTACGAGCAGTACTTC. Encoded protein: CASSTQTRRDSYEQYF.

This rearrangement joins TRBV30 to TRBJ1-5; D gene unclear. V was trimmed by 2 bases and J by 3 bases, leaving 14 bases between them. This CDR3 is built from 15 residues. Germline values: CDR1 GTSNPN, CDR2 SVGIG (reference sequence). CDR3 coding DNA: TGTGCCTGGAGTTTGGGTACGAACATCAATCAGCCCCAGCATTTT. It translates to CAWSLGTNINQPQHF.

This clonotype was counted between two and nine times. The rearrangement links TRBV5-1 to TRBJ1-2; D is uncertain. The CDR3 consists of 14 residues. The germline gives CDR1 SGHRS, CDR2 YFSETQ. Trimming stripped 1 base from V and 4 bases from J, with 11 bases between. In DNA form, the CDR3 reads TGCGCCAGCAGCTTGCTAGCGGCGCCCTATGGCTACACCTTC. Its protein product is CASSLLAAPYGYTF. Using reference TRBV5-1 and TRBJ1-2 for the parts outside the CDR3, the full variable domain is KAGVTQTPRYLIKTRGQQVTLSCSPISGHRSVSWYQQTPGQGLQFLFEYFSETQRNKGNFPGRFSGRQFSNSRSEMNVSTLELGDSALYLCASSLLAAPYGYTFGSGTRLTVV.

This sequence joins TRBV19 and TRBJ2-1; D is perhaps TRBD2 (6 bases). The CDR3 loop spans 16 amino acids. The germline CDR1 and CDR2 sequences are LNHDA and SQIVND (reference sequence). Deletions cut 6 bases from V and 0 bases from J, with 15 bases between. DNA for the CDR3: TGTGCCAGTAGACACCGGGACTCTACCTCCTACAATGAGCAGTTCTTC. Its translation is CASRHRDSTSYNEQFF.

The table lists this clonotype with many counts. The rearrangement joins TRBV29-1 to TRBJ2-3, with a possible D match to TRBD1 (5 bases). Per germline, CDR1 SQVTM and CDR2 ANQGSEA. Trimming shortened V by 4 bases and J by 6 bases, and 14 bases separated the two germline ends. The CDR3 runs to 13 residues. The CDR3 here is CSVGGQGKDTQYF. The DNA for the CDR3 is TGCAGCGTTGGTGGCCAGGGAAAGGATACGCAGTATTTT.

This clonotype has just a few counts. As DNA, the CDR3 is TGTGCCAGCAGCTTTCGGGACAGGGGTGTGTACGAGCAGTACTTC. It specifies CASSFRDRGVYEQYF. The rearrangement links TRBV7-9 to TRBJ2-7; TRBD1 agrees at 10 bases. V lost 3 bases and J lost 4; bases outside the gene matches: 6. The CDR3 is made up of 15 amino acids. The germline gives CDR1 SEHNR, CDR2 FQNEAQ (reference sequence).

This clonotype was seen repeatedly, ten times or more. The chain couples TRBV4-1 to TRBJ2-1, with D hard to call. V lost 3 bases, J lost 0 bases, and 12 bases lay in between. The CDR3 runs 16 residues. CDR1 is MGHRA, CDR2 YSYEKL, per germline. The chain's CDR3 is CASSQIGSNSYNEQFF. The CDR3 DNA is TGCGCCAGCAGCCAGATAGGCTCTAACTCCTACAATGAGCAGTTCTTC.

This clonotype has at least ten counts. This rearrangement joins TRBV11-2 to TRBJ2-5; 8 nucleotides line up with TRBD2. The germline V gene encodes CDR1 SGHAT and CDR2 FQNNGV. The length of the CDR3 is 18 residues. V dropped 0 bases and J dropped 5; count of bases not matched to a gene: 14. The CDR3 DNA reads TGTGCCAGCAGCTTAGATATCGCGGGACTAGGAATTCGCGAGACCCAGTACTTC. Its translation is CASSLDIAGLGIRETQYF.